One and the same sample provided the 21 T cell receptor beta chains below, sequenced in a study of spatial heterogeneity in lung cancer. Time point specified: blood at routine non-recurrence follow-up after resection. TCRdb processed the 5' RACE reads anew with MiXCR; each CDR3 protein has one entry. Of just over 70,000 distinct CDR3 sequences listed, around 8.9% were seen once; the top ten hold 1.9%. Sequenced here: PBMCs, sampled at follow-up. The receptor source for this set is a female donor with early-stage non-small cell lung cancer.

The sample holds many counts of this clonotype. The chain recombines TRBV7-8 with TRBJ2-7, with a possible D match to TRBD2 (5 bases). Trimming took 8 bases from V and 1 from J, leaving 9 bases between them. CDR3 size: 12 residues. CDR1 SGHVS and CDR2 FQNEAQ come from the germline V gene. The DNA of the CDR3 is TGTGCCAGCGCGGGCAGATCCTACGAGCAGTACTTC. Its translation is CASAGRSYEQYF.

This clonotype was observed many times. V and J are TRBV28 and TRBJ2-3; 11 nucleotides agree with TRBD2. The germline CDR1 and CDR2 sequences are MDHEN and SYDVKM. V trimming: 2 bases; J trimming: 7 bases; junction bases outside the gene matches: 5. The CDR3 contains 15 residues. In DNA form, the CDR3 reads TGTGCCAGCAGTTTACCCTTAGCGGGAGGGTATACGCAGTATTTT. Its translation: CASSLPLAGGYTQYF.

The chain has TRBV24-1 and TRBJ2-7, with 9 bases matching TRBD2. V shed 10 bases and J 0 bases; nucleotides not matched to a gene: 9. The CDR3 contains 15 residues. Germline CDR1 is KGHDR and CDR2 is SFDVKD. CDR3 in amino acids: CATSGPGLASYEQYF. In DNA form, the CDR3 reads TGTGCCACAAGCGGGCCGGGACTAGCCTCCTACGAGCAGTACTTC.

Many counts were recorded for this clonotype. V and J are TRBV6-6 and TRBJ2-7; 10 nucleotides match TRBD2. CDR1 and CDR2 (germline): MNHNY, SVGAGI (reference sequence). V shed 5 bases and J 3 bases; nucleotides not matched to a gene: 10. The CDR3 has 16 residues. CDR3 amino acids: CASSKGLAHEGYEQYF. CDR3 coding DNA: TGTGCCAGCAGTAAGGGACTAGCGCATGAGGGCTACGAGCAGTACTTC.

This clonotype came up many times. CDR3 loop: CASSLSVMNTEAFF. The CDR3 nucleotides are TGTGCCAGCAGCTTGTCAGTTATGAACACTGAAGCTTTCTTT. The chain links TRBV5-5 to TRBJ1-1; D is uncertain. Germline CDR1 is SGHKS and CDR2 is YYEKEE (reference sequence). CDR3 length: 14 amino acids. Between the trimmed V and J ends, which lost 1 base and 0 bases, there was a span of 7 bases.

This clonotype appeared many times. V usage is TRBV12-3 or TRBV12-4 and J usage is TRBJ2-1; D remains ambiguous. The V and J ends lost 6 bases and 1 base respectively, with 10 bases between them. The CDR3 loop spans 14 amino acids. The CDR3 spells CASSPRSSYNEQFF. The CDR3 DNA sequence: TGTGCCAGCAGCCCTCGGAGTTCCTACAATGAGCAGTTCTTC.

This clonotype showed up many times. This chain joins TRBV6-9 and TRBJ1-1; D is undetermined. Germline CDR1 is MNHGY and CDR2 is SVAAGI. Trimming removed 8 bases at V and 3 bases at J, with 19 bases between. The CDR3 has 15 residues. DNA of the CDR3: TGTGCCAGCTGGGAGTCGAGGGATGGGGACACTGAAGCTTTCTTT. It is translated as CASWESRDGDTEAFF.

The sample holds a few counts of this clonotype. The rearrangement uses TRBV7-9 and TRBJ1-3; D remains ambiguous. Trimming pared 3 bases from V and 0 bases from J, leaving 12 bases between. The CDR3 loop spans 16 amino acids. Germline V gene data show CDR1 as SEHNR and CDR2 as FQNEAQ (reference sequence). The CDR3 sequence is CASSFSGPSSGNTIYF. The CDR3 DNA is TGTGCCAGCAGCTTCTCTGGACCGAGCTCTGGAAACACCATATATTTT.

This sequence joins TRBV5-4 and TRBJ2-7, with TRBD2 matching 7 bases. Germline CDR1 is SGHNT and CDR2 is YYREEE (reference sequence). V shed 4 bases, J shed 1 base, and the junction held 8 bases outside the gene matches. The CDR3 extends over 15 amino acids. CDR3 coding DNA: TGTGCCAGCAGCCACGGACTAGTCCCTTCCTACGAGCAGTACTTC. Translation: CASSHGLVPSYEQYF.

This clonotype came up many times. The chain uses TRBV5-1 and TRBJ2-1; D not certain. Germline V gene sequence: CDR1 SGHRS, CDR2 YFSETQ. V was cut by 2 bases and J by 6 bases, with 9 bases left in between. The CDR3 has 13 residues. CDR3: CASSFDSFNEQFF. In DNA, the CDR3 is TGCGCCAGCAGCTTCGACTCATTCAATGAGCAGTTCTTC.

This clonotype occurred many times. The V call is TRBV2, the J call TRBJ1-5, with D hard to call. Germline V gene sequence: CDR1 SNHLY, CDR2 FYNNEI. The CDR3 covers 16 residues. Trimming cost V 5 bases and J 2 bases, with 16 bases left between them. CDR3 bases: TGTGCCAGCAGTCGGCTATTTATGGTTGGCAATCAGCCCCAGCATTTT. Translated: CASSRLFMVGNQPQHF.

This clonotype was detected ten times or more. The chain has TRBV11-3 and TRBJ2-2; D gene unclear. Trimming shortened V by 0 bases and J by 1 base, and 6 bases separated the two germline ends. Germline CDR1 SGHNT, CDR2 YENEEA. This CDR3 region has 15 residues. The CDR3 protein is CASSLDGRNTGELFF. In DNA, the CDR3 is TGTGCCAGCAGCTTAGATGGAAGGAACACCGGGGAGCTGTTTTTT.

The chain employs TRBV6-1 and TRBJ2-7; 8 bases line up with TRBD2. Germline lookup yields CDR1 MNHNS and CDR2 SASEGT. The V and J ends lost 7 bases and 6 bases, in that order; junction bases with no gene match: 17. The CDR3 runs 16 residues. CDR3: CASMKGATSATPEQYF. The CDR3 nucleotides are TGTGCCAGCATGAAAGGGGCGACTAGCGCGACCCCCGAGCAGTACTTC.

The chain combines TRBV12-3 or TRBV12-4 with TRBJ2-7; D is perhaps TRBD1 (6 bases). V was trimmed by 2 bases and J by 0 bases, leaving 11 bases between them. There are 15 residues in the CDR3. In DNA form, the CDR3 reads TGTGCCAGCAGTTTACCCCCGGGACACTCCTACGAGCAGTACTTC. Translation: CASSLPPGHSYEQYF.

The V call is TRBV28, the J call TRBJ1-5; perhaps TRBD1 as D (5 bases). CDR3 size: 13 residues. In germline, CDR1 is MDHEN, CDR2 SYDVKM. Trimming stripped 3 bases from V and 7 bases from J, with 10 bases between. Here the CDR3 DNA reads TGTGCCAGCAGTTTCAGGGCCGGGCAGCCCCAGCATTTT. It is translated as CASSFRAGQPQHF.

There are a few counts of this clonotype. The chain has TRBV7-3 and TRBJ2-3, with TRBD2 as a possible D gene (6 bases). This CDR3 has 15 amino acids. Germline V CDR1 and CDR2: SGHTA, FQGTGA. V dropped 9 bases and J dropped 5 bases, with 21 bases sitting between them. The CDR3 spells CASGLAGGAGDTQYF. The CDR3 nucleotides read TGTGCCAGTGGGTTGGCCGGAGGGGCGGGAGATACGCAGTATTTT. The variable domain in full, with the rest retrieved from reference TRBV7-3 and TRBJ2-3, is GAGVSQTPSNKVTEKGKYVELRCDPISGHTALYWYRQSLGQGPEFLIYFQGTGAADDSGLPNDRFFAVRPEGSVSTLKIQRTERGDSAVYLCASGLAGGAGDTQYFGPGTRLTVL.

The rearrangement joins TRBV7-3 to TRBJ1-6, with D perhaps matching TRBD1 (6 bases). Trimming removed 6 bases at V and 7 bases at J, with 13 bases between. CDR1 and CDR2 (germline): SGHTA, FQGTGA. This CDR3 is built from 14 residues. CDR3 region: CASSPGQTNSPLHF. For the CDR3, the DNA is TGTGCCAGCAGTCCCGGACAGACGAATTCACCCCTCCACTTT.

This clonotype has at least ten counts. The chain joins TRBV6-2 or TRBV6-3 to TRBJ2-7; TRBD1 or TRBD2 may be the D gene (5 bases each). Per the germline V gene, CDR1 is MNHEY and CDR2 is SVGEGT. Trimming left V 0 bases short and J 2 bases short, with 11 bases between. This CDR3 comprises 15 residues. The CDR3 nucleotides are TGTGCCAGCAGTTACTCGTGGGACGGCACCTACGAGCAGTACTTC. Amino acid sequence: CASSYSWDGTYEQYF.

This clonotype was seen ten or more times. The chain uses TRBV29-1 and TRBJ1-2; tentative D call: TRBD1 (5 bases). The CDR3 consists of 14 residues. V was shortened by 7 bases and J by 2 bases, with 17 bases between the two germline ends. CDR1 is SQVTM, CDR2 ANQGSEA, per germline. In DNA form, the CDR3 reads TGCAGCGGCTTGCCAACAGGACTAAACTATGGCTACACCTTC. This codes for CSGLPTGLNYGYTF.

The chain employs TRBV5-1 and TRBJ1-5, with a possible D match to TRBD1 (5 bases). Germline values: CDR1 SGHRS, CDR2 YFSETQ. CDR3 length: 14 amino acids. The V and J ends lost 2 bases and 7 bases respectively, with 13 bases between them. CDR3 loop: CASSLDSGDQPQHF. CDR3 DNA sequence: TGCGCCAGCAGCTTAGACAGTGGCGACCAGCCCCAGCATTTT. Based on the CDR3 plus reference TRBV5-1 and TRBJ1-5, the full variable domain is KAGVTQTPRYLIKTRGQQVTLSCSPISGHRSVSWYQQTPGQGLQFLFEYFSETQRNKGNFPGRFSGRQFSNSRSEMNVSTLELGDSALYLCASSLDSGDQPQHFGDGTRLSIL.

At least ten counts were recorded for this clonotype. The chain joins TRBV5-6 to TRBJ2-7; D uncertain. This CDR3 spans 13 amino acids. The germline V gene encodes CDR1 SGHDT and CDR2 YYEEEE. Between the trimmed V and J ends, which lost 4 bases and 4 bases, there was a span of 12 bases. CDR3 DNA: TGTGCCAGCAGCCTAGGCAATCCGTACGAGCAGTACTTC. Its protein is CASSLGNPYEQYF.